Listed below are T cell receptor beta chains from one sample, sequenced in a study of shared clonotypes between healthy human individuals. Clones were sequenced by immunoSEQ multiplex PCR, and TCRdb holds only the in-frame ones, with some missing. The repertoire holds roughly 2,300,000 clones, with around 90% as singletons. Source material: naive CD4+ T cells from PBMCs. Every receptor here comes from a young man in good health. Some clones in this sample may be carry-over from other donors' samples. Both conserved end residues are part of each CDR3. D genes are given only for firm matches. The listing skips clone size in some rows; elsewhere it reads once, few, many or a size class.

j_gene | v_gene | abundance | d_gene | CDR3aa | CDR3nt
TRBJ2-7 | TRBV7-6 | NA | TRBD1 | CASSLGSGQGSYYEQYF | TGTGCCAGCAGCTTAGGCTCGGGACAGGGGTCTTACTACGAGCAGTACTTC
TRBJ1-2 | TRBV4-1 | NA | NA | CASSQETPGNYGYTF | TGCGCCAGCAGCCAAGAGACACCCGGAAACTATGGCTACACCTTC
TRBJ1-1 | TRBV5-4 | few | NA | CASSLDREGEAFF | TGTGCCAGCAGCTTGGACAGGGAGGGTGAAGCTTTCTTT
TRBJ2-6 | TRBV27 | NA | NA | CASRPIYRATQVSLGANVLTF | TGTGCCAGCAGGCCAATCTACAGGGCTACCCAAGTCTCTCTGGGGGCCAACGTCCTGACTTTC
TRBJ2-1 | TRBV27 | NA | TRBD1 | CASSPSRRDRVYNEQFF | TGTGCCAGCAGCCCCTCCAGGCGGGACAGGGTGTACAATGAGCAGTTCTTC
TRBJ2-7 | TRBV6-1 | NA | NA | CASSGTQLSYEQYF | TGTGCCAGCAGTGGGACTCAACTTTCCTACGAGCAGTACTTC
TRBJ2-5 | TRBV6-1 | few | NA | CASSELQETQYF | TGTGCCAGCAGTGAACTCCAAGAGACCCAGTACTTC
TRBJ2-1 | TRBV5-1 | once | NA | CASTLDGSSYNEQFF | TGCGCCAGCACCTTAGACGGGAGTTCCTACAATGAGCAGTTCTTC
TRBJ2-1 | TRBV5-1 | NA | NA | CATSRRTTPDEQFF | TGCGCCACCTCAAGACGGACTACCCCGGATGAGCAGTTCTTC
TRBJ2-7 | TRBV12-5 | NA | TRBD2 | CASGTGLALGEQYF | TGTGCTAGTGGGACGGGACTAGCTCTGGGGGAGCAGTACTTC
TRBJ2-5 | TRBV6-1 | once | TRBD1 | CASSAYPDRDQETQYF | TGTGCCAGCAGTGCCTACCCGGACAGGGACCAAGAGACCCAGTACTTC
TRBJ1-2 | TRBV15 | NA | NA | CATSLGTDYGYTF | TGTGCCACCAGCCTGGGGACGGACTATGGCTACACCTTC
TRBJ1-5 | TRBV10-3 | few | NA | CAISSQGSNQPQHF | TGTGCCATCAGTTCACAGGGTAGCAATCAGCCCCAGCATTTT
TRBJ2-1 | TRBV19 | NA | TRBD2 | CASSRAPGTSGSGNEQFF | TGTGCCAGTAGTAGAGCCCCCGGGACTAGCGGGAGCGGGAATGAGCAGTTCTTC
TRBJ1-1 | TRBV5-1 | NA | NA | CASSPDVSTEAFF | TGCGCCAGCAGCCCAGACGTATCCACTGAAGCTTTCTTT
TRBJ2-3 | TRBV10-3 | NA | TRBD1 | CAINGQGTLSTDTQYF | TGTGCCATCAACGGACAGGGGACACTTAGCACAGATACGCAGTATTTT
TRBJ2-6 | TRBV7-9 | NA | TRBD2 | CASRRGLAGVAGANVLTF | TGTGCCAGCAGAAGGGGACTAGCGGGAGTTGCTGGGGCCAACGTCCTGACTTTC